In its sample, the clone carrying this T cell receptor (beta chain) was seen many times. Its antigen is not known. These data originate in a study of human T cells and chemical hapten exposure. This CDR3 has 14 amino acids. The V end lost 4 bases, the J end lost 6 bases, and 15 bases lay between the germline ends. TCRdb re-analysed the RACE reads in MiXCR, keeping a single row per CDR3 protein. The profile shows some 38,000 distinct CDR3 sequences, 7.5% to 8% of them singletons. Sample time point: pre-sensitization, week 0. Treatment denoted: therapeutic diphenylcyclopropenone sensitization with weekly scalp DPC. Whole-study findings and limits: There was no change with DPC sensitization in TCRs above 1 in 1000 frequency. Expanded TCRs created a significantly greater count of big CDR3 similarity clusters than controls did.

The source material was whole blood, sampled in connection with sensitization to the hapten diphenylcyclopropenone (DPC). The chain carries TRBV12-3 or TRBV12-4 and TRBJ1-2; D remains ambiguous. The receptor comes from a woman between 45 and 60 years old with alopecia areata. Some clones in this sample may be carry-over from other donors' samples. The DNA of the CDR3 is TGTGCCAGCAGTTCCGGGCCAACAAGGCATGGCTACACCTTC. It codes for CASSSGPTRHGYTF.